The sequence of this TCR beta chain was determined in a study of blood T cells in healthy people across ages. Regarding the study as a whole: Unsorted PBMC input precluded a conclusive naive versus antigen-experienced comparison. Those diversity estimates obtained from one million T cells were thought to be underestimates.

J lost 11 bases, V lost 2 bases, and 15 bases had no gene match. CDR3 length: 16 residues. Germline values: CDR1 SGHTA, CDR2 FQGNSA. With respect to this clonotype: Its antigen is as yet unknown.

The use of a sample-barcoded 5' primer and a J-beta primer mix characterized a second PCR of roughly 6 to 11 cycles. MiXCR was run by TCRdb on the 5' RACE reads, yielding one entry per CDR3 protein. Altogether approximately 800,000 distinct CDR3 sequences are present, around 36% being singletons, with the ten largest covering 13%. The origin of this receptor is a man in his late teens or twenties in good health. Sample: blood. V gene TRBV7-2 combines with J gene TRBJ2-5; 9 positions match TRBD1. The CDR3: CASSLSPGQGSNEQYF. In DNA, the CDR3 is TGTGCCAGCAGCTTATCACCGGGACAGGGATCGAATGAGCAGTACTTC.